The T cell receptor (beta chain) under discussion was sequenced for a study of response to subunit inactivated influenza vaccine. Trimming took off 1 base at V and 5 bases at J, with 14 bases between the two ends. The germline CDR1 and CDR2 sequences are SEHNR and FQNEAQ (reference sequence). This CDR3 contains 16 residues. TCRdb analysed the RT-PCR reads with MiXCR anew, one entry per CDR3 protein. The table lists hundreds of thousands of distinct CDR3 sequences, about 11% of them singletons. This clonotype was counted only a few times. These data were also filed under a second study, of T cells expressing NK-cell markers. Per that paper: The authors generated TCR beta cDNA through 5'RACE template switching with UMIs.

The V call is TRBV7-9, the J call TRBJ1-4, with D maybe TRBD1 (6 bases). The TCR was taken from a man aged 45-65 years who received an inactivated influenza vaccine. The sample was PBMCs from blood, taken on the day of vaccination. The CDR3 spells CASSLVARRGNEKLFF. CDR3 bases: TGTGCCAGCAGCTTAGTAGCCCGAAGGGGGAATGAAAAACTGTTTTTT.